This T cell receptor (beta chain) appears in the sequencing data of a study of T-cell memory formation after mild COVID-19. TCRdb re-derived calls from the 5' RACE reads in MiXCR, one entry per CDR3 protein. The sample gives some 600,000 distinct CDR3 sequences, about 18% of which show up once; about 8.1% is in the top ten. This clonotype was seen only a few times. Germline V gene sequence: CDR1 MNHEY, CDR2 SVGEGT. V trimming: 6 bases; J trimming: 11 bases; junction bases outside the gene matches: 5. This CDR3 comprises 13 residues. The chain is built from TRBV6-2 or TRBV6-3 and TRBJ2-2, with TRBD2 matching 11 bases. This clonotype originated in an adult woman who had mild COVID-19 (a few samples of this study predate the infection). Cell type and time point are not known. The sample taken for sequencing was PBMCs or a T cell subset sorted from them (not recorded which). In DNA, the CDR3 is TGTGCCAGCAGACTAGCGGGGGACAATGAGCTGTTTTTT. Translation gives CASRLAGDNELFF.